This TCR beta chain was sequenced in a study of tissue T cells after allogeneic stem cell transplantation. Broader study findings: Sampling depth was limited, and the cohort was small and clinically varied.

Enrolled prospectively were adult allogeneic hematopoietic cell transplant recipients whose graft-versus-host disease was steroid-refractory. GI sites, liver, skin and spleen were taken after median 9.75 post-mortem hours. There are 14 residues in the CDR3. Germline V CDR1 and CDR2: SGHTS, YDEGEE. V lost 6 bases, J lost 2 bases, and 13 bases lay in between. To note about this clone: As yet, its antigen is unknown.

TCRdb keeps only in-frame clones here, not all; method: immunoSEQ multiplex PCR. The table includes 2,700 or so clones, approximately 70% detected once. This chain connects TRBV5-8 to TRBJ2-3; unclear D gene. The receptor was isolated from a male patient older than 55 with steroid-refractory graft-versus-host disease after an allogeneic stem cell transplant. The T cells may partly be graft donor cells. This material consisted of colon tissue, taken at autopsy. The DNA for the CDR3 is TGTGCCAGCACTGCGCCTCATTACACAGATACGCAGTATTTT. This translates into CASTAPHYTDTQYF.